A selection of T cell receptor beta chains follows, all from one sample in a study of blood T cells in healthy people across ages. Each CDR3 protein gets one entry after TCRdb re-called the 5' RACE reads with MiXCR. The table has 850,000 to 1,000,000 distinct CDR3 sequences, under 50% seen once. The sample was blood. Every receptor here comes from a man aged 25-45 years in good health. Each CDR3 is given with its conserved first and last residue. A D gene is named only where the DNA matches it firmly. Clone size is not always given. Where it is, it says once, few, many or a class for expanded clones.

J | V | size | D | DNA | CDR3
TRBJ2-5 | TRBV6-5 | . | . | TGTGCCAGCAGTTACTCGAAGGGTCCTTTGGAGACCCAGTACTTC | CASSYSKGPLETQYF
TRBJ2-1 | TRBV2 | . | TRBD2 | TGTGCCAGCAGCGAAACTAGCGGGAGCTCCTACAATGAGCAGTTCTTC | CASSETSGSSYNEQFF
TRBJ2-5 | TRBV4-3 | few | . | TGCGCCAGCAGCCAAGACACAGGGAAGGAGACCCAGTACTTC | CASSQDTGKETQYF
TRBJ1-1 | TRBV6-1 | . | . | TGTGCCAGCAGTGATCCTAGGACAGCCCGTACAGCTTTCTTT | CASSDPRTARTAFF
TRBJ2-1 | TRBV21-1 | few | . | TGTGCCAGCAGCAAAGGCGGCAGGGTGGAATCCTCCTACAATGAGCAGTTCTTC | CASSKGGRVESSYNEQFF
TRBJ2-7 | TRBV4-3 | . | . | TGCGCCAGCAGCCAAGGTTACGGGGGTTTTAACGAGCAGTACTTC | CASSQGYGGFNEQYF
TRBJ2-1 | TRBV9 | . | TRBD1 | TGTGCCAGCAGCACCCGACAGGGAAATGAGCAGTTCTTC | CASSTRQGNEQFF
TRBJ2-6 | TRBV3-1 | . | . | TGTGCCAGCAGCCAAAGGGGCGCTGGGGCCAACGTCCTGACTTTC | CASSQRGAGANVLTF
TRBJ2-4 | TRBV4-1 | . | . | TGCGCCAGCAGCCAAGGGCCGGGGTATACCAAAAACATTCAGTACTTC | CASSQGPGYTKNIQYF
TRBJ2-3 | TRBV25-1 | . | . | TGTGCCAGCAGTTTCGAACAGGGGACTCCTACTAGAGACTATCCCACAGATACGCAGTATTTT | CASSFEQGTPTRDYPTDTQYF
TRBJ2-3 | TRBV12-3/TRBV12-4 | few | . | TGTGCCAGCAGTCCGTTAAGGGATGACACAGATACGCAGTATTTT | CASSPLRDDTDTQYF
TRBJ2-2 | TRBV7-3 | . | . | TGTGCCAGCAGCTTAACAATATCTGGCGGGGAGCTGTTTTTT | CASSLTISGGELFF
TRBJ2-7 | TRBV12-3/TRBV12-4 | . | TRBD1 | TGTGCCAGCACCGAAGGCGGGACAGGAATTGGCGAGCAGTACTTC | CASTEGGTGIGEQYF
TRBJ1-2 | TRBV20-1 | few | . | TGCAGTGCAGAACACACTAACTATGGCTACACCTTC | CSAEHTNYGYTF
TRBJ2-7 | TRBV29-1 | few | . | TGCAGCGTTGGTACAGGGCAGCACGAGCAGTACTTC | CSVGTGQHEQYF
TRBJ2-5 | TRBV29-1 | . | . | TGCAGCGTTGTTATCACAGGTGGATGGACCCAGTACTTC | CSVVITGGWTQYF